This is a list of T cell receptor beta chains from one sample in a study of blood T cell repertoires in COVID-19. The data were produced by immunoSEQ multiplex PCR, yet TCRdb's version contains in-frame clones alone and is incomplete. This sample has roughly 75,000 clones; 85% to 90% occur once, and the top ten carry just under 0.6%. The sequenced sample consisted of peripheral blood. The source of these receptors is a man in his fifties or sixties with acute or convalescent COVID-19. The CDR3 runs from the conserved cysteine through the conserved F or W. The D gene is left open where the match is weak. Only some rows state a clone size, as once, few, many or a class for expanded clones.

NA	TRBV12-3/TRBV12-4	TRBJ1-1	12	NA	CASSRGWTEAFF	TGTGCCAGCAGTAGGGGTTGGACTGAAGCTTTCTTT
TRBD2	TRBV11-2	TRBJ2-3	18	NA	CASSLRLAGATLTDTQYF	TGTGCCAGCAGCTTAAGGCTAGCGGGGGCCACATTGACAGATACGCAGTATTTT
NA	TRBV18	TRBJ2-2	16	NA	CASSPLGVWNTGELFF	TGTGCCAGCTCACCACTCGGGGTTTGGAACACCGGGGAGCTGTTTTTT
NA	TRBV29-1	TRBJ2-1	14	NA	CSVGRQYSYNEQFF	TGCAGCGTGGGAAGACAGTACTCCTACAATGAGCAGTTCTTC
TRBD2	TRBV7-9	TRBJ2-7	16	NA	CASSFPGGGVPYEQYF	TGTGCCAGCAGCTTCCCGGGGGGGGGAGTTCCCTACGAGCAGTACTTC
NA	TRBV30	TRBJ1-2	15	once	CAWSRLLGRVGGYTF	TGTGCCTGGAGTAGGTTGCTTGGGAGGGTTGGCGGCTACACCTTC
NA	TRBV3-1/TRBV3-2	TRBJ1-5	14	NA	CASSQGRVYQPQHF	TGTGCCAGCAGCCAAGGCAGGGTCTATCAGCCCCAGCATTTT
NA	TRBV3-1/TRBV3-2	TRBJ1-5	15	NA	CASSQEGGSNQPQHF	TGTGCCAGCAGCCAAGAAGGAGGGAGCAATCAGCCCCAGCATTTT
NA	TRBV19	TRBJ1-6	14	NA	CASKVGIYNSPLHF	TGTGCCAGTAAAGTTGGCATCTATAATTCACCCCTCCACTTT
TRBD2	TRBV5-4	TRBJ2-3	16	NA	CASSTRGRGTADTQYF	TGTGCCAGCAGCACCCGTGGGCGGGGGACGGCAGATACGCAGTATTTT
NA	TRBV11-2	TRBJ1-3	15	NA	CASSPYSGAGNTIYF	TGTGCCAGCAGCCCCTATTCGGGGGCTGGAAACACCATATATTTT
NA	TRBV2	TRBJ1-5	13	few	CASSEGRNQPQHF	TGTGCCAGCAGTGAGGGGAGGAATCAGCCCCAGCATTTT
NA	TRBV29-1	TRBJ2-7	12	NA	CSVGQSSYEQYF	TGCAGCGTTGGACAGAGCTCCTACGAGCAGTACTTC
TRBD2	TRBV6-5	TRBJ2-5	15	NA	CASSRGLAGQETQYF	TGTGCCAGCAGTAGAGGACTAGCGGGACAAGAGACCCAGTACTTC
NA	TRBV7-9	TRBJ1-3	15	few	CASSFRGSSGNTIYF	TGTGCCAGCAGCTTCCGTGGCAGCTCTGGAAACACCATATATTTT
NA	TRBV6-5	TRBJ2-5	15	NA	CASSHRGGPKETQYF	TGTGCCAGCAGCCACAGGGGGGGGCCTAAAGAGACCCAGTACTTC
NA	TRBV5-1	TRBJ1-4	14	NA	CASSLDSYYEKLFF	TGCGCCAGCAGCTTGGACAGCTACTATGAAAAACTGTTTTTT
TRBD1	TRBV9	TRBJ2-7	14	NA	CASSVMGQGSEQYF	TGTGCCAGCAGCGTCATGGGACAGGGATCCGAGCAGTACTTC
TRBD2	TRBV5-6	TRBJ2-3	16	NA	CASSLDVGRHTDTQYF	TGTGCCAGCAGCTTGGACGTCGGGAGGCACACAGATACGCAGTATTTT
NA	TRBV5-1	TRBJ2-5	13	NA	CASSLELQETQYF	TGCGCCAGCAGCTTGGAACTTCAAGAGACCCAGTACTTC
TRBD1	TRBV5-1	TRBJ2-7	15	NA	CASSLADRGLDEQYF	TGCGCCAGCAGCTTGGCGGACAGGGGGCTCGACGAGCAGTACTTC
TRBD1	TRBV9	TRBJ2-7	15	NA	CASSVTGAPSYEQYF	TGTGCCAGCAGCGTAACAGGGGCCCCATCCTACGAGCAGTACTTC
TRBD1	TRBV7-6	TRBJ2-7	15	many	CASSLAAGGIFEQYF	TGTGCCAGCAGCTTAGCGGCAGGGGGTATCTTCGAGCAGTACTTC
TRBD1	TRBV28	TRBJ1-4	17	NA	CASSSQISTGYSEKLFF	TGTGCCAGCAGTTCTCAAATTTCGACAGGGTATAGTGAAAAACTGTTTTTT
NA	TRBV5-1	TRBJ2-3	15	NA	CASSLEGIGTDTQYF	TGCGCCAGCAGCTTGGAGGGGATTGGGACAGATACGCAGTATTTT
NA	TRBV12-5	TRBJ2-3	17	NA	CASGSKGNQRPTDTQYF	TGTGCTAGTGGTTCAAAGGGGAATCAGCGACCCACAGATACGCAGTATTTT
TRBD2	TRBV11-2	TRBJ2-7	14	NA	CASSLWTSPYEQYF	TGTGCCAGCAGCTTGTGGACTAGTCCCTACGAGCAGTACTTC
NA	TRBV24-1	TRBJ2-1	13	once	CATMRGSSNEQFF	TGTGCCACCATGAGAGGGTCATCCAATGAGCAGTTCTTC
NA	TRBV21-1	TRBJ2-7	14	NA	CASRKRGQGAEQYF	TGTGCCAGCAGAAAAAGGGGTCAGGGGGCCGAGCAGTACTTC
NA	TRBV12-3/TRBV12-4	TRBJ2-3	12	NA	CASSLQGDTQYF	TGTGCCAGCAGTCTACAGGGAGATACGCAGTATTTT
NA	TRBV30	TRBJ2-7	13	NA	CAWSGDNSYEQYF	TGTGCCTGGTCCGGGGACAACTCCTACGAGCAGTACTTC
NA	TRBV5-6	TRBJ2-2	13	few	CASSLAGGGELFF	TGTGCCAGCAGCTTGGCTGGAGGCGGGGAGCTGTTTTTT
NA	TRBV11-2	TRBJ2-7	14	NA	CASSFSATVYEQYF	TGTGCCAGCAGCTTCAGCGCGACCGTCTACGAGCAGTACTTC
TRBD1	TRBV6-5	TRBJ2-5	15	NA	CASLGTGELQETQYF	TGTGCCAGCCTTGGGACAGGGGAGTTGCAAGAGACCCAGTACTTC
TRBD1	TRBV9	TRBJ1-2	13	NA	CASSRTGDYGYTF	TGTGCCAGCAGCCGAACAGGGGACTATGGCTACACCTTC
NA	TRBV5-1	TRBJ2-5	15	once	CASSSTTSLAETQYF	TGCGCCAGCAGCTCTACTACTAGTTTGGCGGAGACCCAGTACTTC